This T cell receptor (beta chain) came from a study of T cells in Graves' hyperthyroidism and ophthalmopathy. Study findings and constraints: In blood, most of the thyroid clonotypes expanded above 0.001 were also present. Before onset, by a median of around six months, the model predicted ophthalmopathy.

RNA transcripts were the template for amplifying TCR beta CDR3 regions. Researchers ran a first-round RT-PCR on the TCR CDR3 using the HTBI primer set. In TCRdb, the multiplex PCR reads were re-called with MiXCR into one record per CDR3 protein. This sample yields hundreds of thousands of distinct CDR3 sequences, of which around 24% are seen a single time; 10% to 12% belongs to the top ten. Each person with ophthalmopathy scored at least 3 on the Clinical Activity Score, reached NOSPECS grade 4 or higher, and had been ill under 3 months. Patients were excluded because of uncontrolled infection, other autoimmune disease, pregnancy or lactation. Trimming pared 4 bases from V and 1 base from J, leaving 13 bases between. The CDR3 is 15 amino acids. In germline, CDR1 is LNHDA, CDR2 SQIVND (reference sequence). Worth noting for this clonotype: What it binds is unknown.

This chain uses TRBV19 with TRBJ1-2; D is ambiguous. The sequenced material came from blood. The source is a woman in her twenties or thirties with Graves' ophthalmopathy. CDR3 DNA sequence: TGTGCCAGTAGTACCGAAGGACGGAATAACTATGGCTACACCTTC. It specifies CASSTEGRNNYGYTF.